Detailed here is one TCR beta chain. Enrollment of patients from Seattle took place during active infection, with longitudinal follow-up. Trimming pared 8 bases from V and 3 bases from J, leaving 8 bases between. Germline-derived CDR1 and CDR2 are LGHDT and YNNKEL (reference sequence). This CDR3 region has 11 residues. This sample stems from a study of blood T cell repertoires in COVID-19. Clones were read by immunoSEQ multiplex PCR, and TCRdb kept only the in-frame ones, dropping some. Among about 150,000 clones listed, approximately 83% were seen once. The sample consisted of peripheral blood. The rearrangement joins TRBV3-1 (or the pseudogene TRBV3-2) to TRBJ2-7; D unclear. The receptor was derived from an older woman with COVID-19, enrolled during active disease. In DNA form, the CDR3 reads TGTGCCAGCGCAGGTGTCTACGAGCAGTACTTC. Encoded protein: CASAGVYEQYF.